The 10 T cell receptor beta chains below were found in one sample sequenced in a study of T cell clones after liver transplantation. Clones were sequenced by immunoSEQ multiplex PCR, and TCRdb holds only the in-frame ones, with some missing. Among roughly 80,000 clones listed, less than 90% were seen once. The sample in question was CD4+ T cells from blood, obtained at the 22-month timepoint. All receptors derive from a human patient who received a liver transplant. These T cells may partly come from the graft donor.

The J gene is TRBJ1-2, the V gene TRBV5-6, with 9 bases identical to TRBD1. Trimming took 3 bases from V and 4 from J; bases not matched to a gene: 7. Germline V gives CDR1 SGHDT, CDR2 YYEEEE. The CDR3 has 15 amino acids. The CDR3 coding sequence is TGTGCCAGCAGCTCTAGACAGGGGGGAAGCTATGGCTACACCTTC. This sequence encodes CASSSRQGGSYGYTF.

The chain recombines TRBV11-2 with TRBJ2-5; D gene uncertain. CDR1 SGHAT and CDR2 FQNNGV come from the germline V gene. The CDR3 covers 12 residues. Trimming left V 4 bases short and J 5 bases short, with 8 bases between. In DNA form, the CDR3 reads TGTGCCAGCAGCTCCGCCAGGGAGACCCAGTACTTC. Protein product: CASSSARETQYF.

The chain links TRBV2 to TRBJ2-1; 12 nucleotides align to TRBD2. The J segment lost 9 bases and the V segment lost 6 bases, leaving 12 bases of the junction unmatched. Germline V gene lookup returns CDR1 SNHLY and CDR2 FYNNEI. The CDR3 has 16 residues. The CDR3: CASSPGRLAGGREQFF. The DNA for the CDR3 is TGTGCCAGCAGCCCCGGACGGCTAGCGGGGGGGCGTGAGCAGTTCTTC.

This clone was counted once. The chain carries TRBV18 and TRBJ2-1, with TRBD2 identical over 15 bases. Germline assignment: CDR1 KGHSH and CDR2 LQKENI. J gave up 9 bases and V 1 base, and 4 bases lay outside the gene matches. The CDR3 is 16 residues long. CDR3 coding DNA: TGTGCCAGCTCACCACTCGGGACTAGCGGGAGGAGTGAGCAGTTCTTC. Protein: CASSPLGTSGRSEQFF.

This clone occurred a few times. This chain connects TRBV6-5 to TRBJ2-7, with 7 bases fitting TRBD1. The CDR3 has 14 amino acids. The V gene's germline CDR1 is MNHEY and CDR2 SVGAGI. The junction had 7 bases not matched to a gene; V was cut back by 5 bases and J by 3 bases. The CDR3: CASSLVTGIYEQYF. The CDR3 bases are TGTGCCAGCAGTCTAGTGACAGGGATCTACGAGCAGTACTTC.

This chain joins TRBV27 and TRBJ2-2; 8 bases line up with TRBD2. Germline V gene lookup returns CDR1 MNHEY and CDR2 SMNVEV (reference sequence). The CDR3 is made up of 14 amino acids. Trimming cost V 3 bases and J 8 bases; bases outside gene matches: 5. CDR3 protein: CASSFLLAGGELFF. CDR3 coding DNA: TGTGCCAGCAGTTTTTTGCTAGCGGGTGGGGAGCTGTTTTTT.

This clone showed up just once. The J gene is TRBJ2-1, the V gene TRBV11-1; no clear D gene. With 5 bases removed from V and 5 bases from J, the gap between germline ends came to 10 bases. The CDR3 consists of 13 residues. Germline V gene lookup returns CDR1 SGHAT and CDR2 FQDESV (reference sequence). DNA for the CDR3: TGTGCCAGCAGCCAACCTAGGGACAATGAGCAGTTCTTC. Protein sequence: CASSQPRDNEQFF. Full variable domain (remainder filled in from reference TRBV11-1 and TRBJ2-1): EAEVAQSPRYKITEKSQAVAFWCDPISGHATLYWYRQILGQGPELLVQFQDESVVDDSQLPKDRFSAERLKGVDSTLKIQPAELGDSAMYLCASSQPRDNEQFFGPGTRLTVL.

The chain links TRBV7-9 to TRBJ2-7; TRBD1 matches 8 bases. After removal of 5 bases from V and 2 bases from J, the junction contained 5 bases not matched to a gene. This CDR3 comprises 14 residues. The germline gives CDR1 SEHNR, CDR2 FQNEAQ (reference sequence). The CDR3 nucleotides read TGTGCCAGCAGCCTGGGACAGGAGCCCTACGAGCAGTACTTC. Amino acid sequence: CASSLGQEPYEQYF.

The CDR3 region is CASSSKAGVLTEAFF. Here the CDR3 DNA reads TGTGCCAGCAGCTCGAAAGCAGGGGTTCTGACTGAAGCTTTCTTT. The gene calls are TRBV2 and TRBJ1-1, with a possible D match to TRBD1 (6 bases). Trimming cost V 6 bases and J 5 bases, with 19 bases left between them. The CDR3 has 15 residues. Looked up from germline, CDR1 is SNHLY and CDR2 is FYNNEI.

This chain connects TRBV27 to TRBJ2-7; a weak D match, TRBD1 (6 bases). The ends were cut back, 7 bases at V and 0 bases at J, with 13 bases in the middle. This CDR3 has 14 amino acids. Germline V gene lookup returns CDR1 MNHEY and CDR2 SMNVEV (reference sequence). CDR3 DNA sequence: TGTGCCAGCAAAGGACAGTCTGACTCCTACGAGCAGTACTTC. It encodes CASKGQSDSYEQYF.